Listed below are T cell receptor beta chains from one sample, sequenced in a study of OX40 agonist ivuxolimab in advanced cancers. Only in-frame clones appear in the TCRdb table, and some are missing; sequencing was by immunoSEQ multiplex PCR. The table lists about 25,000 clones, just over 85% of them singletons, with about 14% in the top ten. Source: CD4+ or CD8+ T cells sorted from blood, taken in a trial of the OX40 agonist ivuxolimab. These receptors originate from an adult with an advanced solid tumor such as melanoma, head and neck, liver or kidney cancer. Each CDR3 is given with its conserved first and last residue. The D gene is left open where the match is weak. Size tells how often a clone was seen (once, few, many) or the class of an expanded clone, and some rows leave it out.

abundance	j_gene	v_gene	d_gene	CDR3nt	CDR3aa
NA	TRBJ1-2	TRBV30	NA	TGTGCCTGGAGGCGTCCCGGCAGGGCTGGCTACACCTTC	CAWRRPGRAGYTF
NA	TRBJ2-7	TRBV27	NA	TGTGCCAGCAGTTTGAGCTCCTACGAGCAGTACTTC	CASSLSSYEQYF
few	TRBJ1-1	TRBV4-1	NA	TGCGCCAGCAGCCAAGGCCAGGGGAACACTGAAGCTTTCTTT	CASSQGQGNTEAFF
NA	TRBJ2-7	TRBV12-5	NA	TGTGCTAGTGGTTTGGTTAACTGGGGCACTCCCCCGCAGTACTTC	CASGLVNWGTPPQYF
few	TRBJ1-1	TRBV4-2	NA	TGTGCCAGCAGCCAACAAGCAGGGTTGAACACTGAAGCTTTCTTT	CASSQQAGLNTEAFF
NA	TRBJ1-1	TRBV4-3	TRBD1	TGCGCCAGCAGCCAAAAGCCGGGACAGGGGCCTCTCACTGAAGCTTTCTTT	CASSQKPGQGPLTEAFF
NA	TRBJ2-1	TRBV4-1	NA	TGCGCCAGCAGCCTAGTGGGGACCCTAGGGAATAGGGGCAATGAGCAGTTCTTC	CASSLVGTLGNRGNEQFF
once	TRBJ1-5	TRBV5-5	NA	TGTGCCAGCAGCTTGTCCTCCCGAAGCTATAGCAATCAGCCCCAGCATTTT	CASSLSSRSYSNQPQHF
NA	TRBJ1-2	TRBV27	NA	TGTGCCAGCAGTTCCCCTGAGTGGAAGACCGGGTCTAATCCTCAAAGGGGCTACACCTTC	CASSSPEWKTGSNPQRGYTF
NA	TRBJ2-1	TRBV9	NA	TGTGCCAGCAGCCCACGGTCCAATGAGCAGTTCTTC	CASSPRSNEQFF
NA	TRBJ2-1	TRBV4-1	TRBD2	TGCGCCAGCAGCCAGTGGGCAACTAGCGGGCACTACAATGAGCAGTTCTTC	CASSQWATSGHYNEQFF
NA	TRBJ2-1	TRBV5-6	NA	TGTGCCAGCAGCTTGGTCATTGGACTGAGCTCCTACAATGAGCAGTTCTTC	CASSLVIGLSSYNEQFF